Listed here are 17 T cell receptor beta chains from one sample, sequenced in a study of T cell responses to AZD1222 COVID-19 vaccine. Measured with immunoSEQ multiplex PCR; TCRdb has only the in-frame clones, and not every one. The repertoire consists of about 97,000 clones, with around nine tenths occurring once and the leading ten covering 1.3%. The material sequenced was peripheral blood, taken on day 0 of AZD1222 vaccination. The source is an adult in good health.

This chain joins TRBV9 and TRBJ1-2; no firm D call. Per the germline V gene, CDR1 is SGDLS and CDR2 is YYNGEE. V was shortened by 1 base and J by 0 bases, with 7 bases between the two germline ends. This CDR3 has 14 amino acids. The CDR3 region has the DNA TGTGCCAGCAGCGTAACACCTGCTAACTATGGCTACACCTTC. This encodes CASSVTPANYGYTF.

This rearrangement joins TRBV4-1 to TRBJ1-3; 7 bases line up with TRBD1. Per germline, CDR1 MGHRA and CDR2 YSYEKL. The J segment lost 0 bases and the V segment lost 2 bases, leaving 13 bases of the junction unmatched. This CDR3 spans 19 amino acids. The CDR3 nucleotides read TGCGCCAGCAGCCAAAACTACTTATTCAGGGGGACCTCTGGAAACACCATATATTTT. This sequence encodes CASSQNYLFRGTSGNTIYF.

This clone was detected only once. The chain carries TRBV18 and TRBJ1-3, with a possible D match to TRBD1 (6 bases). From germline, CDR1 is KGHSH and CDR2 LQKENI. The CDR3 totals 16 residues. Trimming removed 5 bases at V and 2 bases at J, with 16 bases between. The CDR3 nucleotides read TGTGCCAGCTCAACAGGGATCGGGGGCCCTGGAAACACCATATATTTT. This codes for CASSTGIGGPGNTIYF.

This clone was counted between two and nine times. The V gene is TRBV3-1 (or the pseudogene TRBV3-2), the J gene TRBJ1-6, with a weak D call TRBD1 (5 bases). Trimming removed 1 base from V and 7 bases from J, with 5 bases in between. CDR3 length equals 13 residues. Germline loops: CDR1 LGHDT, CDR2 YNNKEL (reference sequence). The CDR3 DNA sequence: TGTGCCAGCAGCCAAGGACAGAATTCACCCCTCCACTTT. Its translation: CASSQGQNSPLHF.

The chain joins TRBV5-1 to TRBJ1-2; 7 bases are shared with TRBD1. This CDR3 is built from 12 residues. From germline, CDR1 is SGHRS and CDR2 YFSETQ. With 7 bases clipped from V and 6 bases from J, the junction kept 6 bases outside the gene matches. The CDR3 sequence is CASRGTVHGYTF. CDR3 nucleotide sequence: TGCGCCAGCCGAGGGACAGTCCATGGCTACACCTTC.

The rearrangement links TRBV6-1 to TRBJ1-1; D gene ambiguous. The ends were cut back, 1 base at V and 4 bases at J, with 10 bases in the middle. This CDR3 has 14 amino acids. Germline V gives CDR1 MNHNS, CDR2 SASEGT. CDR3 sequence reads: CASSEDLGSTEAFF. CDR3 nucleotide sequence: TGTGCCAGCAGTGAAGATCTGGGAAGCACTGAAGCTTTCTTT.

The chain recombines TRBV11-2 with TRBJ2-4, with TRBD1 as a possible D gene (6 bases). Trimming took off 5 bases at V and 8 bases at J, with 13 bases between the two ends. The CDR3 has 13 residues. Per germline, CDR1 SGHAT and CDR2 FQNNGV. The CDR3 is CASSANRDHIQYF. The CDR3 nucleotides read TGTGCCAGCAGCGCTAACAGGGACCACATTCAGTACTTC.

This clone was counted between two and nine times. This chain links TRBV10-3 with TRBJ2-7; D remains ambiguous. V was pared by 0 bases and J by 3 bases, with 24 bases between. From germline, CDR1 is ENHRY and CDR2 SYGVKD. The CDR3 spans 19 residues. CDR3 loop: CAISESTNRHDSRRYEQYF. CDR3 bases: TGTGCCATCAGTGAGTCGACGAATCGGCATGACTCCCGTCGCTACGAGCAGTACTTC.

The V and J genes are TRBV7-6 and TRBJ2-2, with 11 positions matching TRBD2. Germline CDR1 SGHVS, CDR2 FNYEAQ. Trimming removed 5 bases from V and 5 bases from J; junction bases left unmatched: 7. The CDR3 has 16 residues. The CDR3 bases are TGTGCCAGCAGCCCCCGACTAGCGGGGACTACCGGGGAGCTGTTTTTT. Translation gives CASSPRLAGTTGELFF. Full variable domain (rest looked up from reference TRBV7-6 and TRBJ2-2): GAGVSQSPRYKVTKRGQDVALRCDPISGHVSLYWYRQALGQGPEFLTYFNYEAQQDKSGLPNDRFSAERPEGSISTLTIQRTEQRDSAMYRCASSPRLAGTTGELFFGEGSRLTVL.

The V gene is TRBV7-2, the J gene TRBJ1-1; TRBD1 agrees at 10 bases. The CDR3 is made up of 16 amino acids. The V gene's germline CDR1 is SGHTA and CDR2 FQGNSA. V lost 5 bases and J lost 4; bases outside the gene matches: 10. Here the CDR3 reads CASSPGGTGAGTEAFF. The CDR3 coding sequence is TGTGCCAGCAGCCCGGGGGGGACAGGGGCCGGCACTGAAGCTTTCTTT. Combining the CDR3 with reference TRBV7-2 and TRBJ1-1 gives the whole variable domain GAGVSQSPSNKVTEKGKDVELRCDPISGHTALYWYRQSLGQGLEFLIYFQGNSAPDKSGLPSDRFSAERTGGSVSTLTIQRTQQEDSAVYLCASSPGGTGAGTEAFFGQGTRLTVV.

The CDR3 spells CASSLGDRPFYGYTF. The CDR3 DNA follows: TGTGCCAGCAGCCTAGGGGACAGGCCTTTCTATGGCTACACCTTC. V and J are TRBV5-4 and TRBJ1-2, with TRBD1 matching over 8 bases. This CDR3 is built from 15 residues. Germline lookup yields CDR1 SGHNT and CDR2 YYREEE (reference sequence). Trimming at V came to 4 bases and at J to 4 bases, leaving 9 bases not matched to a gene.

The chain uses TRBV28 and TRBJ2-7, with D unclear. In germline, CDR1 is MDHEN, CDR2 SYDVKM. The CDR3 has 11 amino acids. V was clipped by 3 bases and J by 7 bases, with 7 bases between them. In DNA, the CDR3 is TGTGCCAGCAGTTTGGTACGGGAGCAGTACTTC. Translating gives CASSLVREQYF.

The chain uses TRBV20-1 and TRBJ1-2, with D hard to call. The V gene lost 6 bases and the J gene lost 5 bases, with 10 bases spanning the gap. Per the germline V gene, CDR1 is DFQATT and CDR2 is SNEGSKA (reference sequence). The length of the CDR3 is 11 residues. CDR3 coding DNA: TGCAGTGCCGCACGGGGATATGGCTACACCTTC. Translating it yields CSAARGYGYTF.

The chain uses TRBV11-2 and TRBJ1-3; no clear D gene. Germline V gene sequence: CDR1 SGHAT, CDR2 FQNNGV. The CDR3 extends over 16 amino acids. V was trimmed by 3 bases and J by 0 bases, leaving 12 bases between them. The CDR3 coding sequence is TGTGCCAGCAGCTTTGACGGCGGCCGCTCTGGAAACACCATATATTTT. Translating it yields CASSFDGGRSGNTIYF. The full variable domain, completed using reference TRBV11-2 and TRBJ1-3, is EAGVAQSPRYKIIEKRQSVAFWCNPISGHATLYWYQQILGQGPKLLIQFQNNGVVDDSQLPKDRFSAERLKGVDSTLKIQPAKLEDSAVYLCASSFDGGRSGNTIYFGEGSWLTVV.

The CDR3 reads CASSLAGYSTDTQYF. The CDR3 DNA reads as TGTGCCAGCAGCTTAGCGGGTTATAGCACAGATACGCAGTATTTT. The chain recombines TRBV7-3 with TRBJ2-3; possibly TRBD2 for D (5 bases). CDR1 and CDR2 (germline): SGHTA, FQGTGA. The CDR3 sequence is 15 residues long. V gave up 2 bases and J gave up 0 bases, with 9 bases separating them.

The J gene is TRBJ2-3, the V gene TRBV5-1; the match to TRBD2 covers 8 bases. CDR1 is SGHRS, CDR2 YFSETQ, per germline. V gave up 5 bases and J gave up 0 bases; unmatched junction bases: 5. The CDR3 is 15 amino acids. The CDR3 is CASRGRGGSTDTQYF. The CDR3 bases are TGCGCCAGCAGGGGGCGCGGGGGGAGCACAGATACGCAGTATTTT.

V and J are TRBV7-6 and TRBJ1-6; D gene ambiguous. The CDR3 loop spans 13 amino acids. V was pared by 3 bases and J by 7 bases, with 7 bases between. Germline CDR1 and CDR2: SGHVS and FNYEAQ. The CDR3 region is CASSLAGNSPLHF. The DNA of the CDR3 is TGTGCCAGCAGCTTGGCGGGAAATTCACCCCTCCACTTT.